This entry lists 20 T cell receptor beta chains sequenced from one sample in a study of blood T cell repertoires in COVID-19. Measured with immunoSEQ multiplex PCR; TCRdb has only the in-frame clones, and not every one. Among 280,000 or so clones listed, approximately 88% were seen once. Material: peripheral blood. The source of these receptors is a man aged 18 to 30 with active or convalescent COVID-19.

V gene TRBV27 combines with J gene TRBJ2-7; D is unresolved. V lost 0 bases, J lost 2 bases, and 11 bases lay in between. CDR1 and CDR2 (germline): MNHEY, SMNVEV (reference sequence). The CDR3 consists of 15 residues. DNA of the CDR3: TGTGCCAGCAGTTTATCCCCCAGTGTCACCTACGAGCAGTACTTC. Residues: CASSLSPSVTYEQYF.

About this clone: Different DNA sequences within this sample yield the same CDR3. The genes are TRBV12-3 or TRBV12-4 and TRBJ1-2; 8 nucleotides line up with TRBD1. CDR3 length: 13 residues. Unmatched junction bases numbered 5, after V lost 5 bases and J lost 6 bases. The CDR3: CASSPDRVNGYTF. CDR3 DNA: TGTGCCAGCAGTCCGGACAGGGTCAATGGCTACACCTTC.

The chain employs TRBV6-6 and TRBJ1-1; D is unresolved. Germline-derived CDR1 and CDR2 are MNHNY and SVGAGI (reference sequence). V lost 2 bases and J lost 5, with 12 bases in between. CDR3 length: 14 residues. In DNA form, the CDR3 reads TGTGCCAGCAGTTACAACAGACCGAAGACTGAAGCTTTCTTT. It encodes CASSYNRPKTEAFF.

This clone was found once. This sequence joins TRBV5-4 and TRBJ2-3, with 9 bases matching TRBD2. The CDR3 length is 16 residues. Looked up from germline, CDR1 is SGHNT and CDR2 is YYREEE (reference sequence). V was clipped by 2 bases and J by 3 bases; unmatched bases: 7. The CDR3 DNA reads as TGTGCCAGCAGCTTTAGTTTGACTAGCGGAACAGATACGCAGTATTTT. Translation: CASSFSLTSGTDTQYF.

The CDR3 DNA is TGTGCCAGTAGTATAGAGGGGAGAGAAGAGACCCAGTACTTC. It translates to CASSIEGREETQYF. The rearrangement links TRBV19 to TRBJ2-5; D is perhaps TRBD2 (5 bases). Germline lookup yields CDR1 LNHDA and CDR2 SQIVND (reference sequence). The CDR3 sequence is 14 residues long. V lost 0 bases and J lost 3, with 8 bases in between.

This rearrangement joins TRBV19 to TRBJ2-2; 8 positions agree with TRBD1. V lost 1 base to trimming and J lost 7 bases; unmatched junction nucleotides: 5. Germline V lookup: CDR1 LNHDA, CDR2 SQIVND (reference sequence). This CDR3 is built from 15 residues. The CDR3 here is CASSIGQGAYGELFF. The CDR3 nucleotides read TGTGCCAGTAGTATAGGTCAGGGGGCTTACGGGGAGCTGTTTTTT.

V gene TRBV7-2 combines with J gene TRBJ2-3; maybe TRBD2 (5 bases). Germline V gene lookup returns CDR1 SGHTA and CDR2 FQGNSA. CDR3 length: 14 residues. The ends were cut back, 7 bases at V and 2 bases at J, with 13 bases in the middle. The CDR3 coding sequence is TGTGCCAGCACCCCGCGGAGGTACACAGATACGCAGTATTTT. It translates to CASTPRRYTDTQYF.

This chain uses TRBV11-2 with TRBJ2-7, with D possibly matching TRBD2 (5 bases). V shed 2 bases and J shed 2 bases, with 10 bases lying between them. CDR1 and CDR2 (germline): SGHAT, FQNNGV. The CDR3 covers 14 residues. CDR3 sequence (DNA): TGTGCCAGCAGCTTATCTCACGGGACCTACGAGCAGTACTTC. Residues: CASSLSHGTYEQYF.

V is TRBV6-5 and J is TRBJ2-1, with a weak D call TRBD2 (6 bases). Germline loops: CDR1 MNHEY, CDR2 SVGAGI. V was trimmed by 5 bases and J by 0 bases, leaving 11 bases between them. There are 15 residues in the CDR3. The CDR3 is CASSQRESSYNEQFF. The CDR3 coding sequence is TGTGCCAGCAGTCAACGGGAGAGCTCCTACAATGAGCAGTTCTTC.

Here the CDR3 DNA reads TGTGCCAGCAGTAAAGCATCAAGCGGGGGGAGCACAGATACGCAGTATTTT. The encoded protein is CASSKASSGGSTDTQYF. The chain couples TRBV21-1 to TRBJ2-3; the DNA was not compared with TRBD2, the D call given in the table. TRBV21-1 counts as a pseudogene. The CDR3 runs to 17 residues.

J is TRBJ1-1 and V is TRBV29-1; a weak D match, TRBD1 (5 bases). The germline CDR1 and CDR2 sequences are SQVTM and ANQGSEA. This CDR3 spans 13 amino acids. V lost 8 bases and J 5 bases, leaving 18 bases between the germline ends. CDR3 residues: CSSGGHPGTEAFF. In DNA, the CDR3 is TGCAGCTCGGGCGGGCATCCAGGGACTGAAGCTTTCTTT.

The chain joins TRBV6-1 to TRBJ1-1; TRBD1 agrees at 9 bases. Germline V gives CDR1 MNHNS, CDR2 SASEGT. The trim removed 4 bases at V and 5 bases at J, leaving 14 bases unmatched. The CDR3 covers 17 residues. The DNA of the CDR3 is TGTGCCAGCAGTGCTTCCGGGACAGGGTTCGGTGAAACTGAAGCTTTCTTT. Translated, it gives CASSASGTGFGETEAFF.

The genes are TRBV3-1 (or the pseudogene TRBV3-2) and TRBJ1-6; D gene unclear. CDR3 length: 12 residues. The V end was cut by 1 base, the J end by 14 bases, with 9 bases between. The germline V gene encodes CDR1 LGHDT and CDR2 YNNKEL (reference sequence). As DNA, the CDR3 is TGTGCCAGCAGCCAAGCGTTGTCGTCCCTCCACTTT. Its translation is CASSQALSSLHF.

DNA of the CDR3: TGTGCCAGCAGTCCTACCCTAGCGACAGAGACCCAGTACTTC. Its protein product is CASSPTLATETQYF. The chain links TRBV27 to TRBJ2-5, with a possible D match to TRBD2 (6 bases). Trimming cost V 5 bases and J 4 bases, with 14 bases left between them. Per the germline V gene, CDR1 is MNHEY and CDR2 is SMNVEV (reference sequence). The CDR3 spans 14 residues.

The rearrangement uses TRBV19 and TRBJ2-1, with D possibly being TRBD1 (6 bases). Germline lookup yields CDR1 LNHDA and CDR2 SQIVND (reference sequence). The CDR3 sequence is 15 residues long. Deletions cut 6 bases from V and 7 bases from J, with 19 bases between. CDR3 sequence (DNA): TGTGCCAGTAGCCTGGGGGCCAGTACAGTAAATGAGCAGTTCTTC. This encodes CASSLGASTVNEQFF.

The chain employs TRBV11-2 and TRBJ2-3, with a weak D call TRBD2 (5 bases). The CDR3 extends over 15 amino acids. The V gene lost 5 bases and the J gene lost 1 base, with 13 bases spanning the gap. Germline V gene data show CDR1 as SGHAT and CDR2 as FQNNGV. CDR3 residues: CASSPGLARTDTQYF. The CDR3 DNA reads as TGTGCCAGCAGCCCCGGACTCGCCCGCACAGATACGCAGTATTTT.

The chain joins TRBV25-1 to TRBJ2-7; 8 bases align to TRBD1. Germline values: CDR1 MGHDK, CDR2 SYGVNS. The ends lost 4 bases at V and 1 base at J; junction bases unmatched: 15. The CDR3 sequence is 18 residues long. The chain's CDR3 is CASSGPSERTGSSYEQYF. The DNA of the CDR3 is TGTGCCAGCAGTGGCCCGAGTGAAAGGACAGGGAGTTCCTACGAGCAGTACTTC.

This chain connects TRBV29-1 to TRBJ1-2; TRBD1 is a possible D gene (6 bases). V dropped 2 bases and J dropped 3 bases, with 16 bases sitting between them. This CDR3 spans 15 amino acids. CDR1 and CDR2 (germline): SQVTM, ANQGSEA. This chain's CDR3 is CSVEPAGDIDYGYTF. In nucleotides, the CDR3 is TGCAGCGTTGAACCGGCAGGGGACATTGACTATGGCTACACCTTC.

This clone was seen once. CDR3 protein: CASSHGQVLTYEQYF. Written as DNA, the CDR3 is TGTGCCAGCAGCCACGGACAGGTTCTTACCTACGAGCAGTACTTC. V usage is TRBV3-1 (or the pseudogene TRBV3-2) and J usage is TRBJ2-7, with 7 bases matching TRBD1. The CDR3 runs to 15 residues. The V segment lost 3 bases and the J segment 2 bases; nucleotides outside the gene matches: 7. Germline values: CDR1 LGHDT, CDR2 YNNKEL (reference sequence).

CDR3 nucleotide sequence: TGCGCCAGCAGCTTGGCCCATACGGGGGGGCATGAGCAGTTCTTC. Translating it yields CASSLAHTGGHEQFF. The genes are TRBV5-1 and TRBJ2-1; 8 bases are shared with TRBD2. Germline values: CDR1 SGHRS, CDR2 YFSETQ. The junction had 7 bases not matched to a gene; V was cut back by 0 bases and J by 8 bases. This CDR3 is 15 amino acids long.